This T cell receptor beta chain was identified in a study of blood T cells in healthy people across ages. In the study overall: Using template switching, researchers captured about one barcoded beta molecule for each two T cells. Study-level points and caveats: Fewer expanded clones and more diversity marked long-lived versus aged donors.

V was pared by 3 bases and J by 10 bases, with 6 bases of the junction left unmatched. CDR3 size: 13 residues. Germline assignment: CDR1 MNHEY and CDR2 SVGAGI. This clonotype appeared a few times. Its antigen is not identified. Primed by a sample-barcoded 5' primer and a J-beta primer mix, a second PCR proceeded for roughly 7 to 11 cycles. Sequencing recovered at least 2.5 million CDR3-containing paired-end reads from each sample. One entry per CDR3 protein results from TCRdb running MiXCR on the 5' RACE reads. The sample has roughly 1,500,000 distinct CDR3 sequences, approximately 38% seen once. Around 10 milliliters of peripheral blood were drawn from each donor.

The TCR was taken from a woman aged 18-29 years in good health. The rearrangement uses TRBV6-5 and TRBJ2-1, with 7 nucleotides matching TRBD2. Sequencing was carried out using blood. CDR3 sequence: CASSYTGGDEQFF. CDR3 DNA: TGTGCCAGCAGTTATACGGGAGGTGACGAGCAGTTCTTC.